Below are 3 T cell receptor beta chains sequenced from a single sample in a study of cytomegalovirus exposure and HLA in healthy donors. 13 Jbeta primers and 60 Vbeta primers were used for the PCR. Sequenced by immunoSEQ multiplex PCR; TCRdb stores in-frame clones only, minus some. The sample lists 170,000 or so clones; 75% to 85% were seen once. The sequenced material came from PBMCs. These receptors were taken from a boy aged 10-17 years in good health and CMV-seronegative.

This chain connects TRBV30 to TRBJ1-2; perhaps TRBD1 as D (5 bases). V was pared by 4 bases and J by 4 bases, with 10 bases between. Germline lookup yields CDR1 GTSNPN and CDR2 SVGIG (reference sequence). The CDR3 runs 12 residues. CDR3 residues: CAWNSDSYGYTF. CDR3 nucleotide sequence: TGTGCCTGGAATTCCGACAGCTATGGCTACACCTTC. Supplemented by reference TRBV30 and TRBJ1-2, the full variable domain reads SQTIHQWPATLVQPVGSPLSLECTVEGTSNPNLYWYRQAAGRGLQLLFYSVGIGQISSEVPQNLSASRPQDRQFILSSKKLLLSDSGFYLCAWNSDSYGYTFGSGTRLTVV.

The chain uses TRBV27 and TRBJ2-1; no reliable D call. This CDR3 is 13 amino acids long. Trimming removed 3 bases at V and 3 bases at J, with 6 bases between. Looked up from germline, CDR1 is MNHEY and CDR2 is SMNVEV (reference sequence). CDR3 nucleotides: TGTGCCAGCAGTTTCGAGCGCTACAATGAGCAGTTCTTC. The encoded protein is CASSFERYNEQFF.

V is TRBV18 and J is TRBJ1-2; no reliable D call. V was shortened by 4 bases and J by 8 bases, with 17 bases between the two germline ends. CDR1 is KGHSH, CDR2 LQKENI, per germline. The CDR3 is 14 residues long. The CDR3 loop is CASSRLPGREGYTF. The DNA of the CDR3 is TGTGCCAGCTCACGACTCCCGGGTCGGGAAGGCTACACCTTC. The full variable domain, its missing parts supplied by reference TRBV18 and TRBJ1-2, is NAGVMQNPRHLVRRRGQEARLRCSPMKGHSHVYWYRQLPEEGLKFMVYLQKENIIDESGMPKERFSAEFPKEGPSILRIQQVVRGDSAAYFCASSRLPGREGYTFGSGTRLTVV.